This TCR beta chain originates from a study of low-dose radiotherapy and immunotherapy resistance in tumors. The overall study: Radiation delivery to Cohort 1 consisted of 0.5 Gy per fraction every 2 weeks, summing to 6.5 Gy. With 1 Gy per fraction every two weeks, Cohort 2 accumulated 13 Gy across 26 weeks. One day before radiation and immunotherapy, intravenous cyclophosphamide 200 mg/m2 was administered, with this repeated every two weeks.

With TRAV- and TRBV-specific primers, first-strand cDNA was made, covering the alpha and beta chains. The TCRs were subjected to amplification over about 20 PCR cycles employing a constant-region primer in conjunction with a V-primer adapter. Via MiXCR, TCRdb re-called the reads, giving one row per CDR3 protein. In the table there are nearly 60,000 distinct CDR3 sequences, roughly 23% of which are singletons. Looked up from germline, CDR1 is SGHTS and CDR2 is YDEGEE. CDR3 length: 17 amino acids. V shed 1 base and J shed 9 bases, with 20 bases lying between them. The sample's time point: after trial treatment. Noted treatment: LDRT plus nivolumab, ipilimumab, low-dose cyclophosphamide and aspirin (RACIN trial). In the RACIN dose-escalation trial, donors got nivolumab plus ipilimumab with aspirin, cyclophosphamide and radiotherapy.

The clonotype comes from a male donor with prostate cancer. The chain carries TRBV5-8 and TRBJ1-6; D is ambiguous. The sequences come from PBMCs, collected after low-dose radiotherapy plus immunotherapy. The CDR3 spells CASSLSKGWGLSSPLHF. Written as DNA, the CDR3 is TGTGCCAGCAGCTTGTCAAAAGGGTGGGGATTGAGTTCACCCCTCCACTTT.